The 24 T cell receptor beta chains in this list originate from one sample, sequenced in a study of cytomegalovirus exposure and HLA in healthy donors. Researchers ran the PCR with 60 Vbeta and 13 Jbeta primers. The table came from immunoSEQ multiplex PCR; TCRdb's copy has only in-frame clones and leaves some out. The sample lists 130,000 to 150,000 clones, 75% to 80% occurring once. Sequenced: PBMCs. The source of these receptors is a woman between 18 and 30 years old in good health and CMV-seropositive.

The chain is built from TRBV7-9 and TRBJ1-4; D remains ambiguous. V was clipped by 4 bases and J by 2 bases, with 8 bases between them. Germline V gives CDR1 SEHNR, CDR2 FQNEAQ (reference sequence). This CDR3 spans 14 amino acids. CDR3 protein: CASSSYSTNEKLFF. CDR3 sequence (DNA): TGTGCCAGCAGCTCGTATTCTACTAATGAAAAACTGTTTTTT.

This clone was observed a few times. This chain links TRBV6-4 with TRBJ2-3; 7 bases are a match to TRBD2. CDR1 and CDR2 from the germline V gene are MRHNA and SNTAGT. CDR3 length equals 15 residues. V shed 3 bases and J 0 bases; nucleotides not matched to a gene: 3. CDR3 sequence (DNA): TGTGCCAGCAGTGAGTCCGGGGGGAGCACAGATACGCAGTATTTT. Translation gives CASSESGGSTDTQYF.

The chain uses TRBV5-1 and TRBJ2-1; D remains unclear. V lost 0 bases and J lost 4, with 8 bases in between. The CDR3 is made up of 14 amino acids. From germline, CDR1 is SGHRS and CDR2 YFSETQ. The CDR3 region has the DNA TGCGCCAGCAGCTTGGCAGGCCGTTACAATGAGCAGTTCTTC. This translates into CASSLAGRYNEQFF. The complete variable domain, with remaining parts taken from reference TRBV5-1 and TRBJ2-1, reads KAGVTQTPRYLIKTRGQQVTLSCSPISGHRSVSWYQQTPGQGLQFLFEYFSETQRNKGNFPGRFSGRQFSNSRSEMNVSTLELGDSALYLCASSLAGRYNEQFFGPGTRLTVL.

The rearrangement joins TRBV5-8 to TRBJ2-7; D is unresolved. Germline V gene sequence: CDR1 SGHTS, CDR2 YDEGEE. The CDR3 is 12 residues long. The germline V and J ends were trimmed by 1 base and 4 bases, with 6 bases remaining between them. CDR3 region: CASSLRSYEQYF. The CDR3 nucleotides read TGTGCCAGCAGCTTGCGTTCTTACGAGCAGTACTTC. The whole variable domain, remainder taken from reference TRBV5-8 and TRBJ2-7, is EAGVTQSPTHLIKTRGQQATLRCSPISGHTSVYWYQQALGLGLQFLLWYDEGEERNRGNFPPRFSGRQFPNYSSELNVNALELEDSALYLCASSLRSYEQYFGPGTRLTVT.

The chain recombines TRBV19 with TRBJ1-4; no firm D call. Germline V gives CDR1 LNHDA, CDR2 SQIVND (reference sequence). Between the trimmed V and J ends, which lost 2 bases and 11 bases, there was a span of 9 bases. CDR3 length: 12 residues. Written as DNA, the CDR3 is TGTGCCAGTAGTATACTGGGAGGGAAACTGTTTTTT. Its protein is CASSILGGKLFF.

The rearrangement links TRBV19 to TRBJ1-1; a weak D match, TRBD1 (6 bases). Germline CDR1 is LNHDA and CDR2 is SQIVND (reference sequence). Trimming left V 4 bases short and J 0 bases short, with 12 bases between. The CDR3 covers 15 residues. In DNA form, the CDR3 reads TGTGCCAGTAGTACAGCGACAGGTTTGAACACTGAAGCTTTCTTT. Protein: CASSTATGLNTEAFF.

J is TRBJ2-1 and V is TRBV6-1, with 13 bases aligning to TRBD2. The junction had 7 bases not matched to a gene; V was cut back by 4 bases and J by 10 bases. Germline CDR1 and CDR2: MNHNS and SASEGT. The CDR3 contains 15 residues. The CDR3 DNA follows: TGTGCCAGCAGTGTTACTAGCGGGGGGGCCGGGGAGCAGTTCTTC. Encoded protein: CASSVTSGGAGEQFF.

The gene calls are TRBV6-6 and TRBJ1-4; TRBD1 matches 7 bases. The CDR3 extends over 15 amino acids. V gave up 7 bases and J gave up 3 bases; unmatched junction bases: 8. CDR1 is MNHNY and CDR2 is SVGAGI in the germline V gene (reference sequence). This CDR3 is CASKGPGTANEKLFF. CDR3 sequence (DNA): TGTGCCAGCAAAGGTCCCGGGACAGCTAATGAAAAACTGTTTTTT.

The rearrangement uses TRBV6-6 and TRBJ1-2; 8 nucleotides match TRBD1. Germline trimming cut 0 bases from V and 4 bases from J; bases unmatched to any gene: 4. The CDR3 contains 15 residues. Germline V gene sequence: CDR1 MNHNY, CDR2 SVGAGI (reference sequence). CDR3 bases: TGTGCCAGCAGTTACTCGACAGGGGACGGCTATGGCTACACCTTC. This gives the protein CASSYSTGDGYGYTF.

The chain is built from TRBV5-1 and TRBJ1-5; 8 nucleotides agree with TRBD1. Germline loops: CDR1 SGHRS, CDR2 YFSETQ. V shed 4 bases, J shed 0 bases, and the junction held 3 bases outside the gene matches. The CDR3 is 15 residues long. Written as DNA, the CDR3 is TGCGCCAGCAGCAAGGACAGGGATAGCAATCAGCCCCAGCATTTT. Amino acid sequence: CASSKDRDSNQPQHF.

This chain joins TRBV5-1 and TRBJ2-4; 8 bases map to TRBD1. The V gene end was trimmed by 4 bases and the J gene end by 2 bases; junction bases not matched to a gene: 2. The CDR3 is 14 residues long. Germline assignment: CDR1 SGHRS and CDR2 YFSETQ. CDR3 protein: CASSPGGPKNIQYF. The CDR3 DNA reads TGCGCCAGCAGCCCAGGGGGCCCCAAAAACATTCAGTACTTC.

The V gene is TRBV28, the J gene TRBJ2-7, with 7 bases matching TRBD2. This CDR3 has 15 residues. The trim removed 6 bases at V and 0 bases at J, leaving 8 bases unmatched. The germline V gene encodes CDR1 MDHEN and CDR2 SYDVKM. CDR3 amino acids: CASRGGITGSYEQYF. The CDR3 DNA reads TGTGCCAGCAGGGGGGGGATCACGGGCTCCTACGAGCAGTACTTC.

For this clone: An end of the junction differs from the germline gene, which may be a read error. The J gene is TRBJ2-6, the V gene TRBV14; TRBD1 might be the D (5 bases). Germline V gene lookup returns CDR1 SGHDN and CDR2 FVKESK. The CDR3 contains 16 residues. Here the CDR3 DNA reads TGTGCCAGCAGCCCGCATACCAGGGCTGGGGCCAACGGCCTGACTTTC. Translated: CASSPHTRAGANGLTF.

The chain uses TRBV28 and TRBJ1-1; the D is unclear. This CDR3 is built from 15 residues. Trimming left V 3 bases short and J 4 bases short, with 15 bases between. Per the germline V gene, CDR1 is MDHEN and CDR2 is SYDVKM. The CDR3 bases are TGTGCCAGCAGTTTCCTAGGAGGGCGGGGCACTGAAGCTTTCTTT. Its protein product is CASSFLGGRGTEAFF.

This rearrangement joins TRBV11-3 to TRBJ2-2; tentatively, D is TRBD2 (6 bases). Trimming removed 5 bases at V and 5 bases at J, with 15 bases between. From germline, CDR1 is SGHNT and CDR2 YENEEA. The CDR3 has 15 amino acids. CDR3 protein: CASSPGTLETGELFF. As DNA, the CDR3 is TGTGCCAGCAGCCCCGGGACTTTAGAAACCGGGGAGCTGTTTTTT.

About this clone: This sample also contains other DNA sequences that code for the same CDR3. This sequence joins TRBV19 and TRBJ2-1; TRBD1 aligns across 9 bases. The germline gives CDR1 LNHDA, CDR2 SQIVND (reference sequence). With V trimmed by 6 bases and J by 1 base, 4 bases remained unmatched. The CDR3 loop spans 15 amino acids. The CDR3 loop is CASSSGTGSYNEQFF. Here the CDR3 DNA reads TGTGCCAGTAGCTCCGGGACAGGGTCCTACAATGAGCAGTTCTTC.

The chain combines TRBV5-5 with TRBJ1-1, with TRBD1 as a possible D gene (6 bases). V lost 5 bases and J lost 3, with 20 bases in between. CDR1 and CDR2 (germline): SGHKS, YYEKEE (reference sequence). This CDR3 spans 16 amino acids. CDR3 in amino acids: CASRRRAGDLDTEAFF. CDR3 bases: TGTGCCAGCAGACGCCGCGCAGGGGATTTGGACACTGAAGCTTTCTTT.

In DNA, the CDR3 is TGTGCCAGCAGTGAGCTTACAGGGAACAATTCACCCCTCCACTTT. It specifies CASSELTGNNSPLHF. The chain recombines TRBV6-1 with TRBJ1-6; D perhaps matches TRBD1 (6 bases). V was clipped by 3 bases and J by 7 bases, with 13 bases between them. The CDR3 extends over 15 amino acids. Per the germline V gene, CDR1 is MNHNS and CDR2 is SASEGT.

The rearrangement joins TRBV20-1 to TRBJ2-2; possibly TRBD1 for D (6 bases). V was pared by 4 bases and J by 7 bases, with 7 bases between. Germline V gene lookup returns CDR1 DFQATT and CDR2 SNEGSKA (reference sequence). The CDR3 runs 11 residues. The CDR3 spells CSAKGGGELFF. CDR3 nucleotides: TGCAGTGCTAAAGGGGGCGGGGAGCTGTTTTTT.

The rearrangement links TRBV14 to TRBJ1-2; D uncertain. The germline V gene encodes CDR1 SGHDN and CDR2 FVKESK. Between the trimmed V and J ends, which lost 0 bases and 4 bases, there was a span of 15 bases. This CDR3 contains 16 residues. In nucleotides, the CDR3 is TGTGCCAGCAGCCAAGAAGGCTCACTCAGAGGCTATGGCTACACCTTC. This sequence encodes CASSQEGSLRGYGYTF.

This clone has a single count. The chain uses TRBV7-9 and TRBJ2-7; no definite D call. CDR1 is SEHNR, CDR2 FQNEAQ, per germline (reference sequence). Trimming removed 6 bases from V and 6 bases from J, with 18 bases in between. CDR3 length: 14 amino acids. The CDR3 DNA sequence: TGTGCCAGCAGGCCTGAGAAGAGCCTAAGCGAGCAGTACTTC. Its translation: CASRPEKSLSEQYF. Full variable domain (outside the CDR3, taken from reference TRBV7-9 and TRBJ2-7): DTGVSQNPRHKITKRGQNVTFRCDPISEHNRLYWYRQTLGQGPEFLTYFQNEAQLEKSRLLSDRFSAERPKGSFSTLEIQRTEQGDSAMYLCASRPEKSLSEQYFGPGTRLTVT.

V is TRBV9 and J is TRBJ2-5; D gene ambiguous. This CDR3 contains 12 residues. Germline V gene data show CDR1 as SGDLS and CDR2 as YYNGEE. Trimming took 4 bases from V and 5 from J, leaving 9 bases between them. CDR3 in amino acids: CASSSREETQYF. DNA of the CDR3: TGTGCCAGCAGCTCTCGAGAGGAGACCCAGTACTTC. The full variable domain, in which reference TRBV9 and TRBJ2-5 provide the parts outside the CDR3, is DSGVTQTPKHLITATGQRVTLRCSPRSGDLSVYWYQQSLDQGLQFLIQYYNGEERAKGNILERFSAQQFPDLHSELNLSSLELGDSALYFCASSSREETQYFGPGTRLLVL.

The rearrangement joins TRBV15 to TRBJ2-3; D might be TRBD2 (5 bases). In germline, CDR1 is LNHNV, CDR2 YYDKDF (reference sequence). The CDR3 has 13 residues. V was trimmed by 9 bases and J by 6 bases, leaving 16 bases between them. The CDR3 region is CATSNRDLDTQYF. The DNA for the CDR3 is TGTGCCACGTCGAACCGGGATTTGGATACGCAGTATTTT.

The genes are TRBV28 and TRBJ2-1, with 8 bases fitting TRBD2. The germline gives CDR1 MDHEN, CDR2 SYDVKM. V lost 6 bases and J lost 4; bases outside the gene matches: 11. The length of the CDR3 is 16 residues. The CDR3 is CASREAGGPLYNEQFF. In DNA, the CDR3 is TGTGCCAGCAGGGAGGCGGGGGGCCCCCTTTACAATGAGCAGTTCTTC.